The clone carrying this T cell receptor (beta chain) was seen a handful of times. Its antigen is as yet unknown. The data belong to a study of T-cell reconstitution after alpha-beta-depleted transplantation in children. Regarding the study as a whole: Expanded clones from the graft, numbering several hundred, reportedly supplied alpha-beta T cells about two months after transplant. Surviving recipient T cells and thymic progenitors produced the high day-60 TCRbeta diversity seen in some patients. When one year had passed after transplant, most T-cell counts and diversity came from newly produced T cells.

A library of TCRbeta sequences, prepared with unique molecular identifiers, was generated. TCRdb re-analysed the PCR reads in MiXCR, keeping a single row per CDR3 protein. The table records about 980,000 distinct CDR3 sequences, roughly 29% of them present only once. This CDR3 is built from 10 residues. Trimming pared 10 bases from V and 9 bases from J, leaving 11 bases between. The TCR originated in a boy younger than two who had a stem cell transplant for SCID, so the T cells may come from the graft donor. The chain couples TRBV12-3 or TRBV12-4 to TRBJ2-3; D is possibly TRBD2 (6 bases). Source: PBMCs, mostly from graft donor cells, taken 360 days after TCRalphabeta/CD19-depleted stem cell transplant. CDR3 sequence (DNA): TGTGCCACCCCGGCGGGGACGCAGTATTTT. This codes for CATPAGTQYF.